Sequencing of this TCR beta chain was carried out in a study of long-term antiretroviral therapy in people with HIV. Whole-study results and caveats: Unavailable data included ART adherence, viral resistance and therapy changes (switches in treatment).

This clone was found once. Its antigen is undetermined. Treatment for every participant with HIV took place in the United States. They ran version v3.0 of the immunoSEQ assay at survey level. Using immunoSEQ multiplex PCR, the repertoire was profiled, and TCRdb retains in-frame clones only, with some absent. The sample includes about 14,000 clones, around 83% of them seen just once. Sample: unsorted PBMCs, taken 0.4 years after starting antiretroviral therapy. This clonotype originated in a man younger than 40 with HIV.

The CDR3 loop is CASSQGGFSEAFF. The CDR3 DNA follows: TGTGCCAGCAGCCAAGGGGGTTTTTCCGAAGCTTTCTTT. The genes are TRBV7-8 and TRBJ1-1, with D possibly being TRBD1 (6 bases). V lost 5 bases and J lost 8, with 15 bases in between. The CDR3 covers 13 residues. Germline V gene data show CDR1 as SGHVS and CDR2 as FQNEAQ.